The clone carrying this TCR beta chain has just a few counts. The data were obtained in a study of metastatic and nonmetastatic thyroid tumors. TCRdb re-analyzed the PCR reads through MiXCR. The data contain 35,000 to 45,000 clones, more than 20% of them seen just once; the ten biggest clones take up about 16%. Before thyroid surgery, none of the patients had received any treatment. The receptor comes from a female donor with papillary thyroid cancer or a benign thyroid nodule (not recorded which). Some clones in this sample may be carry-over from other donors' samples. The sequencing input was blood.

CDR3 loop: CASSFSGGSSYEQYF. CDR3 sequence (DNA): TGTGCCAGCAGCTTTAGCGGGGGAAGCTCCTACGAGCAGTACTTC. The chain is built from TRBV7-8 and TRBJ2-7, with 9 bases matching TRBD2. With 3 bases clipped from V and 0 bases from J, the junction kept 3 bases outside the gene matches. This CDR3 comprises 15 residues. CDR1 SGHVS and CDR2 FQNEAQ come from the germline V gene.